These 22 T cell receptor beta chains came from one sample sequenced in a study of cytomegalovirus exposure and HLA in healthy donors. The PCR made use of 60 Vbeta and 13 Jbeta primers. The assay was immunoSEQ multiplex PCR, and TCRdb's table has in-frame clones only and misses some. The data show around 160,000 clones, approximately 85% seen once. Sequencing was performed on PBMCs. The origin of the receptors is a man aged 18 to 29 in good health and CMV-seropositive.

The V and J genes are TRBV5-1 and TRBJ2-5; TRBD2 is a possible D gene (5 bases). V was clipped by 7 bases and J by 4 bases, with 8 bases between them. The CDR3 runs to 11 residues. Germline CDR1 is SGHRS and CDR2 is YFSETQ. The CDR3 is CASHEGETQYF. The CDR3 DNA sequence: TGCGCCAGCCACGAGGGAGAGACCCAGTACTTC.

V usage is TRBV10-3 and J usage is TRBJ2-7; 9 positions agree with TRBD1. The V and J ends lost 6 bases and 2 bases, in that order; junction bases with no gene match: 23. This CDR3 is built from 20 residues. Germline V gives CDR1 ENHRY, CDR2 SYGVKD. This CDR3 reads CAISVPRSRDRVRGTYEQYF. DNA for the CDR3: TGTGCCATCAGCGTTCCAAGATCCCGGGACAGGGTACGGGGTACCTACGAGCAGTACTTC.

The rearrangement uses TRBV18 and TRBJ2-7, with 9 nucleotides matching TRBD2. The CDR3 has 16 residues. Germline lookup yields CDR1 KGHSH and CDR2 LQKENI. The junction had 9 bases not matched to a gene; V was cut back by 2 bases and J by 4 bases. The chain's CDR3 is CASSPSSLAGEYEQYF. For the CDR3, the DNA is TGTGCCAGCTCACCATCATCACTAGCGGGCGAGTACGAGCAGTACTTC.

With regard to this clone: At one end, the junction sequence differs from germline, possibly due to a read error. Other DNA sequences in the same sample also yield this CDR3. CDR3 nucleotides: TGTGCCAGTAGTGAAGGGGCGAACTATAATTCCCCCCTCCACTTT. Protein sequence: CASSEGANYNSPLHF. The J gene is TRBJ1-6, the V gene TRBV19; tentatively, D is TRBD1 (5 bases). The germline V gene has CDR1 LNHDA and CDR2 SQIVND (reference sequence). This CDR3 contains 15 residues.

The V and J genes are TRBV4-1 and TRBJ2-7, with a weak D call TRBD1 (6 bases). Germline V gives CDR1 MGHRA, CDR2 YSYEKL. Trimming pared 3 bases from V and 0 bases from J, leaving 12 bases between. The CDR3 is 15 residues long. The CDR3 nucleotides are TGCGCCAGCAGCCAGACCGGGACAAACTCCTACGAGCAGTACTTC. Amino acids: CASSQTGTNSYEQYF.

The rearrangement joins TRBV7-2 to TRBJ1-1; tentative D call: TRBD1 (5 bases). The V and J ends lost 2 bases and 1 base respectively, with 8 bases between them. The CDR3 is 14 residues long. Germline CDR1 reads SGHTA; CDR2 reads FQGNSA. CDR3 sequence (DNA): TGTGCCAGCAGCTTAAGGGGTCCGAACACTGAAGCTTTCTTT. This gives the protein CASSLRGPNTEAFF.

This chain uses TRBV11-3 with TRBJ2-1, with 7 bases that match TRBD1. Germline V gene sequence: CDR1 SGHNT, CDR2 YENEEA. This CDR3 has 15 residues. Trimming at V came to 0 bases and at J to 4 bases, leaving 3 bases not matched to a gene. The CDR3, as DNA: TGTGCCAGCAGCTTAGATCGGGACAGATACAATGAGCAGTTCTTC. It specifies CASSLDRDRYNEQFF.

This chain links TRBV5-1 with TRBJ1-2; possible D gene TRBD1, 5 bases. Between the trimmed V and J ends, which lost 1 base and 5 bases, there was a span of 12 bases. The CDR3 is made up of 14 amino acids. The germline V gene has CDR1 SGHRS and CDR2 YFSETQ. CDR3 region: CASSLTGGGYGYTF. The CDR3 nucleotides read TGCGCCAGCAGCTTGACCGGGGGGGGGTATGGCTACACCTTC.

The gene calls are TRBV27 and TRBJ2-7; D possibly corresponds to TRBD2 (7 bases). Trimming shortened V by 2 bases and J by 3 bases, and 11 bases separated the two germline ends. CDR1 is MNHEY, CDR2 SMNVEV, per germline (reference sequence). CDR3 length equals 14 residues. CDR3 nucleotides: TGTGCCAGCAGTTTAGCGGGGGCAAACTACGAGCAGTACTTC. Residues: CASSLAGANYEQYF.

The rearrangement uses TRBV18 and TRBJ2-5, with a tentative D call TRBD2 (6 bases). Germline CDR1 and CDR2: KGHSH and LQKENI. The CDR3 sequence is 15 residues long. Trimming took off 3 bases at V and 4 bases at J, with 15 bases between the two ends. The CDR3 region is CASSPVGGMGETQYF. CDR3 bases: TGTGCCAGCTCACCGGTTGGAGGGATGGGAGAGACCCAGTACTTC.

The chain joins TRBV9 to TRBJ2-7; a possible D gene is TRBD1 (6 bases). Germline loops: CDR1 SGDLS, CDR2 YYNGEE. CDR3 length equals 13 residues. Trimming stripped 1 base from V and 13 bases from J, with 18 bases between. CDR3 sequence reads: CASSVTPTGTPYF. In DNA, the CDR3 is TGTGCCAGCAGCGTAACCCCTACCGGGACACCATACTTC.

CDR3 nucleotides: TGTGCCAGCAGAGCCGGGACAGGGGGATCATTTGAAGCTTTCTTT. Translating it yields CASRAGTGGSFEAFF. The chain recombines TRBV27 with TRBJ1-1; TRBD1 matches 11 bases. The CDR3 spans 15 residues. The V and J ends lost 6 bases and 7 bases, in that order; junction bases with no gene match: 10. Per germline, CDR1 MNHEY and CDR2 SMNVEV (reference sequence).

V gene TRBV13 combines with J gene TRBJ1-5; D possibly corresponds to TRBD1 (6 bases). CDR1 PRHDT and CDR2 FYEKMQ come from the germline V gene (reference sequence). CDR3 length: 17 residues. Trimming pared 6 bases from V and 3 bases from J, leaving 21 bases between. CDR3 protein: CASRPGSRGPINQPQHF. For the CDR3, the DNA is TGTGCCAGCAGGCCTGGGAGCAGGGGCCCCATCAATCAGCCCCAGCATTTT.

The chain employs TRBV7-9 and TRBJ2-7; D is possibly TRBD1 (5 bases). V shed 4 bases and J shed 5 bases, with 18 bases lying between them. From germline, CDR1 is SEHNR and CDR2 FQNEAQ (reference sequence). This CDR3 has 15 amino acids. The CDR3 here is CASSYPLIGVDEQYF. Written as DNA, the CDR3 is TGTGCCAGCAGCTATCCATTGATAGGGGTCGACGAGCAGTACTTC.

This chain joins TRBV9 and TRBJ2-5, with 7 bases matching TRBD2. J lost 3 bases, V lost 0 bases, and 5 bases had no gene match. The CDR3 totals 15 residues. Germline values: CDR1 SGDLS, CDR2 YYNGEE. This CDR3 reads CASSVGSLAEETQYF. DNA of the CDR3: TGTGCCAGCAGCGTAGGTTCCCTAGCGGAAGAGACCCAGTACTTC.

The V and J genes are TRBV7-8 and TRBJ2-5, with TRBD1 matching 7 bases. The CDR3 is 15 amino acids. Per the germline V gene, CDR1 is SGHVS and CDR2 is FQNEAQ. J gave up 5 bases and V 5 bases, and 11 bases lay outside the gene matches. The CDR3 DNA reads TGTGCCAGCAGCATAGGGACAGCCGCGTGGGAGACCCAGTACTTC. Translating it yields CASSIGTAAWETQYF.

The chain employs TRBV6-5 and TRBJ1-2, with TRBD1 identical over 10 bases. Germline V CDR1 and CDR2: MNHEY, SVGAGI. The CDR3 contains 14 residues. V was clipped by 6 bases and J by 8 bases; unmatched bases: 9. DNA of the CDR3: TGTGCCAGCAGGCCGGGACAGGGGAGCCGAGGCTACACCTTC. Translated: CASRPGQGSRGYTF.

V is TRBV27 and J is TRBJ1-5, with TRBD1 as a possible D gene (5 bases). Germline CDR1 and CDR2: MNHEY and SMNVEV (reference sequence). V was pared by 5 bases and J by 4 bases, with 9 bases between. The CDR3 runs 13 residues. Here the CDR3 reads CASSPSGNQPQHF. The CDR3 DNA reads TGTGCCAGCAGTCCCTCAGGGAATCAGCCCCAGCATTTT.

The V gene is TRBV27, the J gene TRBJ1-1, with TRBD1 matching over 7 bases. V gave up 8 bases and J gave up 2 bases; unmatched junction bases: 2. The germline V gene has CDR1 MNHEY and CDR2 SMNVEV (reference sequence). This CDR3 is 12 amino acids long. The CDR3 DNA is TGTGCCAGCGGGGACAGCAACACTGAAGCTTTCTTT. It codes for CASGDSNTEAFF.

This chain uses TRBV12-5 with TRBJ1-1; D remains unclear. CDR1 is LGHNT, CDR2 FRNRAP, per germline. The length of the CDR3 is 15 residues. Between the trimmed V and J ends, which lost 3 bases and 1 base, there was a span of 12 bases. The CDR3 bases are TGTGCTAGTGGTTTTGTTCGACAAACGAACACTGAAGCTTTCTTT. Translated: CASGFVRQTNTEAFF.

The V and J genes are TRBV6-5 and TRBJ1-2; D not resolved. Trimming removed 2 bases at V and 8 bases at J, with 9 bases between. Germline V gene lookup returns CDR1 MNHEY and CDR2 SVGAGI. There are 12 residues in the CDR3. The CDR3 reads CASSYPREGYTF. Written as DNA, the CDR3 is TGTGCCAGCAGTTACCCGAGGGAAGGCTACACCTTC.

The rearrangement links TRBV30 to TRBJ2-7, with 7 bases fitting TRBD2. Germline CDR1 reads GTSNPN; CDR2 reads SVGIG (reference sequence). The CDR3 spans 13 residues. The ends lost 3 bases at V and 4 bases at J; junction bases unmatched: 6. CDR3 bases: TGTGCCTGGAGATGGGCGGGGGTATACGAGCAGTACTTC. It yields the protein CAWRWAGVYEQYF.